This TCR beta chain was identified during a study of T-cell memory formation after mild COVID-19. For the study at large: Among the donors, TCR clusters were largely specific to each donor.

TCRdb re-derived calls from the 5' RACE reads in MiXCR, one entry per CDR3 protein. The sample has more than 120,000 distinct CDR3 sequences, 6% seen once; the top ten hold approximately 2%. The study, taken as a whole, reports: Among clones peaking at day 37 in the second wave, SARS-CoV-2 specificity remained unconfirmed.

Looked up from germline, CDR1 is MNHEY and CDR2 is SVGAGI. CDR3 length: 13 residues. V lost 6 bases and J 2 bases, leaving 9 bases between the germline ends. This clonotype was seen a few times. What it binds is not known. Input material: PBMCs or a T cell subset sorted from them (not recorded which). V and J are TRBV6-5 and TRBJ2-3; D may match TRBD1 or TRBD2 (5 bases each). The receptor comes from an adult woman who had mild COVID-19 (a few samples of this study predate the infection). Cell type and time point are not known. The CDR3 protein is CASSRGYTDTQYF. The CDR3 bases are TGTGCCAGCAGCCGGGGCTACACAGATACGCAGTATTTT.